This entry describes one TCR beta chain. Its recognized antigen is unknown. The input lacks base qualities; no much larger clone sits a single base away. Tumor libraries used mostly around 4.6 ug of input genomic DNA for survey sequencing, with two replicates per sample. The immunoSEQ hsTCRbeta kit was used to prepare TCRbeta libraries, following the manufacturer's instructions. An Illumina NovaSeq 6000 S4 flow cell was used to sequence the final libraries, which had first been combined to 3 nM. From the authors' description of their analysis: The immunoSEQ Analyzer handled quality control and preprocessing of the raw data. The analysis was restricted to productive rearrangements, with each unique CDR3 amino acid sequence defining a clonotype. Repertoire clonality was estimated as the Gini-Simpson index, computed with the R package tcR. Student's t test was used to compare Gini indices, and Pearson correlation was used to assess associations with tumor size change. TCRdb re-hosts the immuneACCESS table, in-frame sequences only. Its copies lack some clones; in the studies checked, an unresolved V gene accounts for under half of them, and the cause for the rest is not known. V and J calls and clone size are those listed in that table; D and trimming were worked out from the DNA. The sample table holds 37,000 or so clones, of which about 36% were seen once. The ten largest make up about a sixth of the sample.

The source of the sample is a study of neoadjuvant anti-PD-1 for oral cavity cancer (dated by TCRdb to the early 2020s). At the level of the whole study: Patients mostly received three to four biweekly doses of nivolumab at 3 mg/kg before curative-intent surgical resection. Patients who did not progress were given a fourth nivolumab dose at about day 43 and had definitive surgical resection on days 50-56. Under RECIST 1.1, patients with complete response, partial response or stable disease were classed as responders, and patients with progression were classed as non-responders. The parent correlative cohort included about a dozen patients, with an approximately 33% response rate. The research as a whole found: Greater tumor shrinkage was correlated with larger post-treatment sizes of preexisting intratumoral clones, suggesting that expansion of preexisting clones contributed to response. Higher pretreatment blood Treg/Th17 ratios correlated with higher pretreatment blood TCRbeta clonality and lower post-treatment tumor TCRbeta clonality. TCR analyses included only a few patients per response group, and the authors called for larger cohorts for validation.

The CDR3 goes from the cysteine to the phenylalanine over 15 residues. The kept DNA is CDR3 alone, 45 bases in frame from the first base. The V and J ends are trimmed by 6 bases and 0 bases, leaving 14 bases between them. Reading the germline V gene gives CDR1 SGHVS and CDR2 FQNEAQ. The time point label, as the study defines it: after neoadjuvant nivolumab, at surgical resection. Patients were newly diagnosed with stage II-IVA oral cavity squamous cell carcinoma and had received no prior systemic or radiation treatment. Everyone in the cohort had locally advanced, HPV-negative oral cavity squamous cell carcinoma. Samples were obtained from a longitudinal correlative study of a single-arm phase II trial of neoadjuvant nivolumab in oral cavity squamous cell carcinoma. Subject-matched pre- and post-treatment PBMCs and tumors from three responders and three non-responders were subjected to genomic DNA-based TCRbeta sequencing. For tumor tissue, genomic DNA extraction relied on the Maxwell RSC DNA from Tissue kit.

Material: tumor tissue, obtained after nivolumab (anti-PD-1) treatment. This receptor was obtained from a person between 40 and 85 years old with oral cavity squamous cell carcinoma. The sequence is built from TRBV7-8 and TRBJ1-1; matching of 5 bases hints at TRBD1 as the D gene. The nucleotides are TGTGCCAGCAGGGGCCTTGAGGACATGAACACTGAAGCTTTCTTT. It translates as CASRGLEDMNTEAFF.